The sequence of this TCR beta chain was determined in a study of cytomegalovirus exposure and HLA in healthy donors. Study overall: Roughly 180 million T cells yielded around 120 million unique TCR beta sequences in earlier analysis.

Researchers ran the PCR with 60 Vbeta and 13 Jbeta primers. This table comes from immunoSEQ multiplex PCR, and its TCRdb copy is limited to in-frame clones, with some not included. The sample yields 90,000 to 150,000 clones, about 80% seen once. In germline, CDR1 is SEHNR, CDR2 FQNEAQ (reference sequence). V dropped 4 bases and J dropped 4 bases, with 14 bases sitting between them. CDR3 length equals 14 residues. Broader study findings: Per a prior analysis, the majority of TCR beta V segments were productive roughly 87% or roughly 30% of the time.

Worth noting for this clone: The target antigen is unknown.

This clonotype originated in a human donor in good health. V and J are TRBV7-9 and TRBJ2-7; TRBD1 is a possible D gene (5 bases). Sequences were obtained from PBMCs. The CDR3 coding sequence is TGTGCCAGCAGCTCAGACAGCGCGATTTACGAGCAGTACTTC. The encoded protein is CASSSDSAIYEQYF.